This T cell receptor (beta chain) was observed in a study of T cell repertoires in cytomegalovirus infection. This clonotype has ten or more counts. Its antigen remains unknown. Germline V lookup: CDR1 DFQATT, CDR2 SNEGSKA (reference sequence). The germline V and J ends were trimmed by 0 bases and 3 bases, with 14 bases remaining between them. This CDR3 contains 15 residues. General observations from the study: There were carriers of CMV plus the relevant HLA, and cumulative public TCR beta family frequency identified them. CMV-specific TCR beta clonotypes restricted by HLA-C dominated the ex vivo response.

TCRdb processed the reads anew with MiXCR; each CDR3 protein has one entry. The table lists 70,000 to 75,000 distinct CDR3 sequences, 3% to 4% of them singletons. Sequenced sample: PBMCs. The TCR originated in a human donor in good health (CMV status not recorded). Some clones in this sample may be carry-over from other donors' samples. This sequence joins TRBV20-1 and TRBJ1-2; D may be TRBD1 (6 bases). The CDR3 DNA sequence: TGCAGTGCTAGAGATAATAGGGGGGCTCACTATGGCTACACCTTC. Translated: CSARDNRGAHYGYTF.